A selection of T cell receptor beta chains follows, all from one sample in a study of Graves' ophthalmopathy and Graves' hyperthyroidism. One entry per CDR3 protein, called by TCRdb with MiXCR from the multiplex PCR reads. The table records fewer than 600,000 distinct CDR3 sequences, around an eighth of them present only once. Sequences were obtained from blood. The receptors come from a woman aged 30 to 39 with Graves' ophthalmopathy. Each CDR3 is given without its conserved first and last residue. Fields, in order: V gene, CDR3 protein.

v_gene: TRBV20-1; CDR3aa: SARDAAGWNTGELF
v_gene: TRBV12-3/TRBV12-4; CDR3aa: ASSYLQGDGELF
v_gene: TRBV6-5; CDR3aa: ASKVQDYGYT
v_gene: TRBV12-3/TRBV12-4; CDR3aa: ASRVQFLNTEAF
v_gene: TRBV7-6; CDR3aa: ASSQPNQGAGQY
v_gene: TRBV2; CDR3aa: ASSGHPGYT
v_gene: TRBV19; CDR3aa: ASSTVGVGNQPQH
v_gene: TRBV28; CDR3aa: ASSYQGRGGTDTQY
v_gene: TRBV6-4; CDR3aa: ASRNRVNSPLH
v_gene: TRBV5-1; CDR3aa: ASSWGYEQY
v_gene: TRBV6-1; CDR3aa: ASRAGRFRTGELF
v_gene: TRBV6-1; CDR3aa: ASSPDRDPSYEQY
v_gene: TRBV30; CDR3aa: AWSPQGNQPQH
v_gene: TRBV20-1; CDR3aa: SARGLAGEEETQY
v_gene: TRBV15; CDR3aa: ATSLPLAGASGELF
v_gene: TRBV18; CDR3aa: ASSPTDQPQR
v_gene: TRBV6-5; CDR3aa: ASSYPGLAGGYYEQY
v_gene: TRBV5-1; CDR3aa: ASTGPVTTEAF
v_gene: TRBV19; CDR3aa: ASSSSPLAIQETQY
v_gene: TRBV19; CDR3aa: ASSLQGYGTGELF
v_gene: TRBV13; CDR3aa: ASSFSDESNQPQH
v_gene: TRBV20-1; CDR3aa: SAQLKGGKSSPLH
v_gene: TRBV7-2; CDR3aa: ASSLMRVNTYEQY
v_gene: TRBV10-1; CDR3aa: ASSERDTGELF
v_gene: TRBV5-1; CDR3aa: ASSPVDRGGYT